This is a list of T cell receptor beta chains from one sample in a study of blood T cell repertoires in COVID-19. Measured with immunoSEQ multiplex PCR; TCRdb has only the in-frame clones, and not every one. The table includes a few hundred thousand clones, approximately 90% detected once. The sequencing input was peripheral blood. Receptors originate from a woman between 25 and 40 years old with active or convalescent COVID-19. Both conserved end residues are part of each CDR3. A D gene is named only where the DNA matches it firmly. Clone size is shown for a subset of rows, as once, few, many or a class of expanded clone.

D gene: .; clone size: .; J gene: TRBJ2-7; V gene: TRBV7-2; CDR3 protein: CASSQAATASYEQYF; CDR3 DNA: TGTGCCAGCAGCCAGGCCGCGACAGCCTCCTACGAGCAGTACTTC
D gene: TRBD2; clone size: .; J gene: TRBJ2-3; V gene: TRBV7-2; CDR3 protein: CASSPRRLAGQDTQYF; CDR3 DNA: TGTGCCAGCAGCCCCCGTCGGTTAGCGGGGCAAGATACGCAGTATTTT
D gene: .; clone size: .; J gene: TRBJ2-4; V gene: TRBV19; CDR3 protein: CASSIRSIQGRGDIQYF; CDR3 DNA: TGTGCCAGTAGTATAAGGTCGATACAGGGTCGGGGTGACATTCAGTACTTC
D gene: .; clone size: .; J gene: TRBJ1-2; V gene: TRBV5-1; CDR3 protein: CASSLGHTNYGYTF; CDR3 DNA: TGCGCCAGCAGCTTGGGCCACACTAACTATGGCTACACCTTC
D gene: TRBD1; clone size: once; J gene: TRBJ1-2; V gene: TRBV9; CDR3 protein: CASSGTGTGGRGYTF; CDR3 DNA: TGTGCCAGCAGCGGAACCGGGACAGGGGGCCGGGGCTACACCTTC
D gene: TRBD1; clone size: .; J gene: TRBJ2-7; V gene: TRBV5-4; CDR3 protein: CASSLVQAGGSEQYF; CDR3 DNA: TGTGCCAGCAGCTTGGTACAAGCAGGGGGTTCCGAGCAGTACTTC
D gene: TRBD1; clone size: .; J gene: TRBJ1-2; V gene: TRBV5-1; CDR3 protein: CASSPRQGGRTNYGYTF; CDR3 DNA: TGCGCCAGCAGCCCGCGACAGGGGGGACGAACTAACTATGGCTACACCTTC
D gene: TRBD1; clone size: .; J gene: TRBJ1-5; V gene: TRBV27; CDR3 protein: CASSSGQGNQPQHF; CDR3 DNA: TGTGCCAGCAGTTCGGGACAGGGCAATCAGCCCCAGCATTTT
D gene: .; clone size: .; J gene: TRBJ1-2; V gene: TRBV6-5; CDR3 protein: CASSYDLVSGGYTF; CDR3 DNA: TGTGCCAGCAGTTACGATCTGGTATCGGGTGGCTACACCTTC
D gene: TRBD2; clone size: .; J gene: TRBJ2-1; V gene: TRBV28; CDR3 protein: CASSWTSGGRDNEQFF; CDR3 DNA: TGTGCCAGCAGTTGGACTAGCGGGGGGAGGGACAATGAGCAGTTCTTC
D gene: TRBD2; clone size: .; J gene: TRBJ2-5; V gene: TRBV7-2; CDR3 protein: CASSLHGSGTQETQYF; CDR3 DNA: TGTGCCAGCAGCTTACACGGTAGCGGGACACAAGAGACCCAGTACTTC
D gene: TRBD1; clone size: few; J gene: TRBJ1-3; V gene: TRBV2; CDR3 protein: CASRAGTAANTIYF; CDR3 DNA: TGTGCCAGCAGGGCCGGGACAGCAGCAAACACCATATATTTT
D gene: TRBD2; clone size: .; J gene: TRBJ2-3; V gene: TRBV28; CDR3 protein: CASSLGGDHTDTQYF; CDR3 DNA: TGTGCCAGCAGTTTGGGAGGGGACCACACAGATACGCAGTATTTT
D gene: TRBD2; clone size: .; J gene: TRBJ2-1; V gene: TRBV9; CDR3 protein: CASSVDSGGAYEQFF; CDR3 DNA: TGTGCCAGCAGCGTAGACAGCGGGGGGGCGTATGAGCAGTTCTTC
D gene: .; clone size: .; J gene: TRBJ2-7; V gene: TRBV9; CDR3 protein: CASSNNPQGFLGEQYF; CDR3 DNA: TGTGCCAGCAGCAATAATCCTCAGGGTTTCTTAGGCGAGCAGTACTTC
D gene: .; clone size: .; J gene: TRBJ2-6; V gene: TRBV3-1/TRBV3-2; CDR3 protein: CASSPRQTGANVLTF; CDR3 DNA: TGTGCCAGCAGCCCCCGACAGACTGGGGCCAACGTCCTGACTTTC